This passage covers 9 T cell receptor beta chains from one sample sequenced in a study of T cells in Graves' hyperthyroidism and ophthalmopathy. Amplification of TCR beta CDR3 regions was performed using RNA transcripts as template. Carried out on the TCR CDR3, a first-round RT-PCR used the HTBI primer set. TCRdb re-called the multiplex PCR reads through MiXCR, storing one row per CDR3 protein. The sample carries 310,000 or so distinct CDR3 sequences, 15% to 20% recorded once. Sequencing was done on a sample of blood. The receptors shown here come from a woman in her sixties with Graves' ophthalmopathy.

This clonotype has a handful of counts. The chain is built from TRBV19 and TRBJ1-2, with no clear D. From germline, CDR1 is LNHDA and CDR2 SQIVND (reference sequence). The V end was cut by 5 bases, the J end by 4 bases, with 8 bases between. The CDR3 is 12 amino acids. In nucleotides, the CDR3 is TGTGCCAGTAGTCGATTAGGCTATGGCTACACCTTC. Its protein product is CASSRLGYGYTF.

This clonotype has only a few counts. V usage is TRBV6-8 and J usage is TRBJ1-5; D is perhaps TRBD1 (6 bases). This CDR3 spans 19 amino acids. V lost 1 base and J lost 6, with 25 bases in between. From germline, CDR1 is MNHGY and CDR2 SAAAGT. The CDR3 protein is CASSYWGDRIIATCQPQHF. DNA for the CDR3: TGTGCCAGCAGTTACTGGGGTGACAGGATCATAGCAACATGTCAGCCCCAGCATTTT.

There are many counts of this clonotype. The chain uses TRBV5-1 and TRBJ2-2, with D possibly matching TRBD2 (6 bases). Germline CDR1 SGHRS, CDR2 YFSETQ. The CDR3 runs to 16 residues. The V gene lost 0 bases and the J gene lost 6 bases, with 15 bases spanning the gap. The CDR3 nucleotides are TGCGCCAGCAGCTTGGTGACTAGGGGCAGGTCCGGGGAGCTGTTTTTT. This sequence encodes CASSLVTRGRSGELFF.

V usage is TRBV5-5 and J usage is TRBJ1-1; the D is unclear. Germline CDR1 and CDR2: SGHKS and YYEKEE (reference sequence). V was clipped by 0 bases and J by 6 bases, with 12 bases between them. The CDR3 loop spans 14 amino acids. CDR3 sequence (DNA): TGTGCCAGCAGCTTGGACAGCCGGCGGGCTGAAGCTTTCTTT. Its translation: CASSLDSRRAEAFF. Complete variable domain (other parts from reference TRBV5-5 and TRBJ1-1): DAGVTQSPTHLIKTRGQQVTLRCSPISGHKSVSWYQQVLGQGPQFIFQYYEKEERGRGNFPDRFSARQFPNYSSELNVNALLLGDSALYLCASSLDSRRAEAFFGQGTRLTVV.

The table lists this clonotype with many counts. The chain joins TRBV28 to TRBJ2-7, with D hard to call. This CDR3 has 12 amino acids. The V gene's germline CDR1 is MDHEN and CDR2 SYDVKM. V gave up 2 bases and J gave up 5 bases, with 7 bases separating them. As DNA, the CDR3 is TGTGCCAGCAGTTTACGAGTTGACGAGCAGTACTTC. Its protein product is CASSLRVDEQYF.

There are a few counts of this clonotype. The chain is built from TRBV5-6 and TRBJ2-2; a possible D gene is TRBD1 (6 bases). Germline V gene data show CDR1 as SGHDT and CDR2 as YYEEEE. Trimming cost V 0 bases and J 4 bases, with 13 bases left between them. The CDR3 length is 16 residues. The CDR3 DNA sequence: TGTGCCAGCAGCTTGGGTGGCAGGGGCCCCACCGGGGAGCTGTTTTTT. Translated, it gives CASSLGGRGPTGELFF.

This clonotype has more than one count but fewer than ten. V usage is TRBV4-3 and J usage is TRBJ2-7; TRBD2 matches at 11 bases. The CDR3 length is 15 residues. The ends lost 5 bases at V and 2 bases at J; junction bases unmatched: 5. Germline V lookup: CDR1 LGHNA, CDR2 YSLEER. CDR3 nucleotides: TGCGCCAGCAGCACCCGACTAGCGGGGCCCTACGAGCAGTACTTC. Translation: CASSTRLAGPYEQYF.

This clonotype has at least ten counts. The chain recombines TRBV6-1 with TRBJ1-1; possible D gene TRBD1, 6 bases. Germline-derived CDR1 and CDR2 are MNHNS and SASEGT. With 7 bases removed from V and 2 bases from J, the gap between germline ends came to 11 bases. The CDR3 runs 13 residues. The CDR3 bases are TGTGCCAGCACTTCCAGGGGAAACACTGAAGCTTTCTTT. Translating gives CASTSRGNTEAFF.

This clonotype was picked up many times. V is TRBV28 and J is TRBJ2-1; D is perhaps TRBD1 (7 bases). V lost 6 bases and J 9 bases, leaving 12 bases between the germline ends. The CDR3 consists of 12 residues. From germline, CDR1 is MDHEN and CDR2 SYDVKM. The CDR3 DNA is TGTGCCAGCAGGCTGCAGGGGGGTGAGCAGTTCTTC. It encodes CASRLQGGEQFF.